This entry is about one T cell receptor beta chain. The CDR3 runs to 14 residues. Germline CDR1 reads SGDLS; CDR2 reads YYNGEE. The ends were cut back, 4 bases at V and 2 bases at J, with 13 bases in the middle. The sample comes from a study of blood T cell repertoires in COVID-19. About the research overall: PBMCs, B-cell-depleted T cells, or T cells provided the cDNA or gDNA that made up the material.

Assay used: immunoSEQ multiplex PCR; TCRdb lists only in-frame clones, some missing. This table holds under 100,000 clones, roughly 80% found once. The chain combines TRBV9 with TRBJ2-7; D possibly corresponds to TRBD1 (5 bases). The source of this sequence is a woman aged 40 to 50 with active or convalescent COVID-19. Sequenced material: peripheral blood. CDR3 in amino acids: CASSQGQPPYEQYF. For the CDR3, the DNA is TGTGCCAGCAGCCAAGGACAACCGCCCTACGAGCAGTACTTC.